This TCR beta chain derives from a study of fetal regulatory T cell absence and autoimmunity. Study-wide background: The IPEX patients lacked clinical diabetes but had exocrine pancreas autoimmunity.

CDR3 length equals 14 residues. V lost 1 base, J lost 0 bases, and 0 bases stayed unmatched. From germline, CDR1 is SGHDT and CDR2 YYEEEE. Notes on this clone: Its antigen is undetermined.

General observations from the study: Pancreas TCRs were oligoclonally enriched versus cord blood, some clones over 80-fold. In IPEX syndrome, oligoclonal enrichment was read as supporting prenatal antigen-driven autoimmunity in the pancreas.

The protocol was immunoSEQ multiplex PCR, while the TCRdb copy is restricted to in-frame clones and leaves out a portion. This table holds approximately 94,000 clones, 60% to 80% found once. The sequenced sample consisted of pancreas tissue. This TCR was sampled from a male donor with IPEX syndrome. V and J are TRBV5-6 and TRBJ2-7; TRBD2 matches 8 bases. The CDR3 sequence is CASSLTSGSYEQYF. CDR3 bases: TGTGCCAGCAGCTTGACTAGCGGCTCCTACGAGCAGTACTTC.